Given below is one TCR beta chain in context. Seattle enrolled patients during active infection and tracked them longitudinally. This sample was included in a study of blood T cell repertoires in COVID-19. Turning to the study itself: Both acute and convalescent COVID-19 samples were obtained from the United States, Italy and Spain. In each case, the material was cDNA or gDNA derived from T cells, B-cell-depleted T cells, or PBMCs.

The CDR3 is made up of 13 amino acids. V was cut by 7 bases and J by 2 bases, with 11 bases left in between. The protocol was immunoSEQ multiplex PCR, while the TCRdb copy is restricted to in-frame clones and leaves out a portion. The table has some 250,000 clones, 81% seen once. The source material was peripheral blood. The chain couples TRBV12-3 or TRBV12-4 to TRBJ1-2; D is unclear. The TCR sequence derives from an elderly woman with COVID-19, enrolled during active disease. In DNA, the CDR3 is TGTGCCAGCAATCCGACCGGGAACTATGGCTACACCTTC. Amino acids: CASNPTGNYGYTF.